This TCR beta chain was documented in a study of glioma-infiltrating T cells after dendritic cell vaccination (TCRdb year 2016). Background for the entire study: Of the roughly 15 glioblastoma patients in the cohort, all drawn from Phase I and II dendritic cell vaccination trials, 9 were newly diagnosed and 6 had recurrent disease. Each patient was given three intradermal dendritic cell vaccine injections, spaced two weeks apart, in the arm below the axilla. Between the early 2000s and the early 2010s, the patients were given dendritic cell vaccination pulsed with autologous tumor lysate. Survival after dendritic cell vaccination was correlated with TCR sequencing metrics, such as TIL content and the overlap between tumor and blood repertoires. In glioblastoma patients vaccinated with dendritic cells, deep sequencing of TCR beta CDR3 regions served to measure the amount of tumor-infiltrating lymphocytes and to compare repertoires between tumor and blood. The vaccine consisted of monocyte-derived dendritic cells cultured less than 9 days with IL-4 and GM-CSF, then pulsed overnight with autologous tumor lysate. Study-level results and caveats: The cohort was small and heterogeneous, only a few patients had full blood and tumor sets, and even fewer had initial-recurrent tumor pairs. Higher estimated pretreatment TIL content predicted longer time to progression and overall survival after dendritic cell vaccination. TCR clonality showed no direct relationship with survival, which suggests that a diverse polyclonal response may be important. The three-group TCR overlap response model was characterized as speculative, and prospective validation of the model was stated to be required.

The CDR3 goes from the cysteine to the phenylalanine over 15 residues. Just CDR3 DNA is preserved here, 45 bases in frame from base 1. Via the germline V gene, CDR1 is SGDLS and CDR2 YYNGEE. For this chain, trimming is 4 bases at the V end and 4 bases at the J end, and the number of junction bases without a gene match is 8. Patients were selected for having adequate residual fresh-frozen tumor tissue and more than two years of available survival data. An isocitrate dehydrogenase mutation was not carried by any of the glioblastoma patients, although molecular status was otherwise variable. PBMC were collected before vaccination, two weeks after the third vaccination, and at tumor progression if tumor progression occurred. The Qiagen DNeasy Blood extraction Kit was used for extraction of genomic DNA. TCRB CDR3 regions were amplified from approximately 2 ug genomic DNA, or all available DNA if less, using the immunoSEQ assay. The multiplex PCR employed 60 forward primers targeting TCR V beta segments and 13 reverse primers targeting J beta segments. Synthetic control templates were spiked into each sample at limiting dilution to estimate reads per starting template. Reads of 87 bp were generated by sequencing on the Illumina HiSeq System. On the study's bioinformatics: PCR and sequencing errors were removed by merging closely related sequences with a nearest neighbor algorithm. TCR overlap was defined as the percentage of unique tumor TCR beta sequences that were also found in the peripheral blood of the same patient. Held by TCRdb, this immuneACCESS table contains in-frame sequences only and omits some clones. Under half of the omission traces to an unresolved V gene where checked; the cause of the rest is unknown. Clonal size and the V and J genes are those of that table, whereas D and trimming came from the DNA. The sample yields about 92,000 clones; just over 85% were counted once. Of the sample, 15% to 19% falls within the top ten clones.

A remark on this clone: Its binding antigen is unknown. No base quality information exists; no much larger clone differs at one position.

The rearranged chain carries TRBV9 and TRBJ1-2; TRBD1 aligns with 9 central bases. The origin of this receptor is a human donor with glioblastoma. The sample here was blood, taken before dendritic cell vaccination. The DNA is TGTGCCAGCAGCCTAGGAAGGGGACAGGGCTATGGCTACACCTTC. Its coded protein is CASSLGRGQGYGYTF. Reference TRBV9 and TRBJ1-2 genes cover what lies past the CDR3, so the full variable domain is DSGVTQTPKHLITATGQRVTLRCSPRSGDLSVYWYQQSLDQGLQFLIQYYNGEERAKGNILERFSAQQFPDLHSELNLSSLELGDSALYFCASSLGRGQGYGYTFGSGTRLTVV.